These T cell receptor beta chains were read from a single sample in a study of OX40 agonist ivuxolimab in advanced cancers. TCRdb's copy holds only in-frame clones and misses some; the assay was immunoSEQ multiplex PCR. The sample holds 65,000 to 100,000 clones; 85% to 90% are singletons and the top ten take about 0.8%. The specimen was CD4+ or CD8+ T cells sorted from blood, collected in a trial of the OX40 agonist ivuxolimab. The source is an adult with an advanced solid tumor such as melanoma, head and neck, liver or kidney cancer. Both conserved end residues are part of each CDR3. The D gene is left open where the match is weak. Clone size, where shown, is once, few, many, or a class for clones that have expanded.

CDR3: CASRFGLAGHYEQYF; DNA: TGTGCCAGCAGATTCGGACTAGCGGGCCATTACGAGCAGTACTTC; V: TRBV27; size: -; D: TRBD2; J: TRBJ2-7
CDR3: CASSARGGPNQPQHF; DNA: TGTGCCAGCAGCGCCCGAGGGGGTCCCAATCAGCCCCAGCATTTT; V: TRBV7-2; size: -; D: -; J: TRBJ1-5
CDR3: CASSSQGLGDEKLFF; DNA: TGTGCCAGCAGTTCCCAGGGGTTGGGGGATGAAAAACTGTTTTTT; V: TRBV28; size: few; D: -; J: TRBJ1-4
CDR3: CSVGTGGDVQHF; DNA: TGCAGCGTTGGGACAGGGGGGGATGTCCAGCATTTT; V: TRBV29-1; size: -; D: TRBD1; J: TRBJ1-5
CDR3: CASSLSLNNEQFF; DNA: TGTGCCAGCAGTCTCAGCCTCAACAATGAGCAGTTCTTC; V: TRBV27; size: -; D: -; J: TRBJ2-1
CDR3: CASRENFANTGELFF; DNA: TGTGCCAGCAGGGAAAACTTCGCGAACACCGGGGAGCTGTTTTTT; V: TRBV6-1; size: -; D: -; J: TRBJ2-2
CDR3: CASSFSGIAYEQYF; DNA: TGTGCCAGCAGTTTTTCAGGGATCGCCTACGAGCAGTACTTC; V: TRBV27; size: -; D: -; J: TRBJ2-7
CDR3: CASSFAGANTGELFF; DNA: TGTGCCAGCAGTTTTGCGGGGGCGAACACCGGGGAGCTGTTTTTT; V: TRBV6-5; size: few; D: TRBD2; J: TRBJ2-2
CDR3: CASSLAGSFGYTF; DNA: TGTGCCAGCAGCTTAGCTGGGTCGTTTGGCTACACCTTC; V: TRBV11-2; size: -; D: -; J: TRBJ1-2
CDR3: CSVDRLAGDGTQYF; DNA: TGCAGCGTTGACAGACTAGCGGGAGACGGGACCCAGTACTTC; V: TRBV29-1; size: -; D: TRBD2; J: TRBJ2-5
CDR3: CASSLSGAGGTQYF; DNA: TGTGCCAGCAGCTTAAGCGGGGCCGGGGGGACCCAGTACTTC; V: TRBV7-2; size: -; D: TRBD2; J: TRBJ2-5
CDR3: CASSFSLSRQPQHF; DNA: TGCGCCAGCAGCTTTTCCCTCAGTCGGCAGCCCCAGCATTTT; V: TRBV5-1; size: -; D: -; J: TRBJ1-5
CDR3: CASKNTGELFF; DNA: TGTGCCAGCAAGAACACCGGGGAGCTGTTTTTT; V: TRBV2; size: -; D: -; J: TRBJ2-2
CDR3: CASSRMSGTGNTIYF; DNA: TGTGCCAGCAGTCGGATGTCAGGGACTGGAAACACCATATATTTT; V: TRBV6-5; size: -; D: -; J: TRBJ1-3
CDR3: CASSLFGRFQETQYF; DNA: TGTGCCAGCAGCTTATTTGGGAGATTCCAAGAGACCCAGTACTTC; V: TRBV11-2; size: -; D: -; J: TRBJ2-5
CDR3: CASSKKDSKYQETQYF; DNA: TGTGCCAGCTCCAAAAAGGACTCGAAGTACCAAGAGACCCAGTACTTC; V: TRBV25-1; size: few; D: -; J: TRBJ2-5
CDR3: CASKEGYYEQYF; DNA: TGTGCCAGCAAAGAGGGCTACTACGAGCAGTACTTC; V: TRBV2; size: -; D: -; J: TRBJ2-7
CDR3: CASRSLGGTYEQYF; DNA: TGTGCCAGCAGATCCCTCGGGGGAACCTACGAGCAGTACTTC; V: TRBV7-9; size: -; D: -; J: TRBJ2-7
CDR3: CASSAVGGVTEAFF; DNA: TGTGCCAGCAGTGCAGTTGGGGGGGTCACTGAAGCTTTCTTT; V: TRBV6-4; size: -; D: -; J: TRBJ1-1
CDR3: CASSIAGEYNEQFF; DNA: TGTGCCAGCTCAATAGCGGGGGAGTACAATGAGCAGTTCTTC; V: TRBV18; size: -; D: TRBD2; J: TRBJ2-1
CDR3: CASSTLIGQSPGNTIYF; DNA: TGTGCCAGCAGCACCCTGATAGGCCAGTCCCCTGGAAACACCATATATTTT; V: TRBV7-2; size: once; D: -; J: TRBJ1-3
CDR3: CAWRVRGAKNIQYF; DNA: TGTGCCTGGAGGGTCAGGGGAGCCAAAAACATTCAGTACTTC; V: TRBV30; size: -; D: -; J: TRBJ2-4
CDR3: CASSALASGETQYF; DNA: TGTGCCAGCAGCGCTCTTGCTAGCGGAGAGACCCAGTACTTC; V: TRBV11-3; size: -; D: TRBD2; J: TRBJ2-5
CDR3: CASSLGSRVDTEAFF; DNA: TGCGCCAGCAGCTTGGGATCCAGGGTGGACACTGAAGCTTTCTTT; V: TRBV5-1; size: -; D: -; J: TRBJ1-1
CDR3: CASSRDGSYEQYF; DNA: TGCGCCAGCAGCAGGGACGGTTCCTACGAGCAGTACTTC; V: TRBV5-1; size: -; D: -; J: TRBJ2-7
CDR3: CASGPRYEQYF; DNA: TGTGCCAGTGGACCCCGGTACGAGCAGTACTTC; V: TRBV19; size: -; D: -; J: TRBJ2-7
CDR3: CASSSGQGRGDTEAFF; DNA: TGTGCCAGCAGTTCGGGACAGGGGAGGGGAGACACTGAAGCTTTCTTT; V: TRBV28; size: -; D: TRBD1; J: TRBJ1-1
CDR3: CASNLAGAYEQYF; DNA: TGTGCCAGCAACCTAGCGGGGGCCTACGAGCAGTACTTC; V: TRBV6-5; size: -; D: TRBD2; J: TRBJ2-7
CDR3: CAWQKTANTEAFF; DNA: TGTGCCTGGCAAAAAACAGCGAACACTGAAGCTTTCTTT; V: TRBV30; size: -; D: -; J: TRBJ1-1
CDR3: CARTSNRDVDSLSGNTIYF; DNA: TGTGCCAGGACCTCAAACCGGGACGTAGACTCTCTCTCTGGAAACACCATATATTTT; V: TRBV14; size: -; D: -; J: TRBJ1-3
CDR3: CASRTPGQGTDTQYF; DNA: TGTGCCAGCAGGACCCCGGGACAGGGCACAGATACGCAGTATTTT; V: TRBV6-1; size: -; D: TRBD1; J: TRBJ2-3
CDR3: CASSLGTYGPSQYF; DNA: TGCGCCAGCAGCTTGGGTACATACGGGCCTTCGCAGTATTTT; V: TRBV5-1; size: -; D: -; J: TRBJ2-3
CDR3: CASSLSGETQYF; DNA: TGTGCCAGCAGCTTATCGGGGGAGACCCAGTACTTC; V: TRBV7-9; size: -; D: -; J: TRBJ2-5
CDR3: CASSVGPQGEQFF; DNA: TGTGCCAGCAGCGTAGGGCCTCAGGGTGAGCAGTTCTTC; V: TRBV9; size: -; D: -; J: TRBJ2-1
CDR3: CASSLQRGNPGELFF; DNA: TGTGCCAGCAGCTTGCAACGTGGTAACCCCGGGGAGCTGTTTTTT; V: TRBV7-2; size: -; D: -; J: TRBJ2-2
CDR3: CASSSGPSKQPQHF; DNA: TGTGCCAGCAGCTCCGGGCCTTCGAAACAGCCCCAGCATTTT; V: TRBV7-2; size: -; D: -; J: TRBJ1-5
CDR3: CASSTGHSKQPQHF; DNA: TGTGCCAGCAGCACTGGACATAGCAAGCAGCCCCAGCATTTT; V: TRBV28; size: -; D: -; J: TRBJ1-5
CDR3: CASRLAGGWETQYF; DNA: TGTGCCAGCAGACTAGCGGGAGGGTGGGAGACCCAGTACTTC; V: TRBV7-2; size: -; D: TRBD2; J: TRBJ2-5
CDR3: CASSEEVVVGTEAFF; DNA: TGTGCCAGCAGTGAAGAGGTGGTGGTGGGCACTGAAGCTTTCTTT; V: TRBV6-1; size: -; D: -; J: TRBJ1-1
CDR3: CASSQGQGARSNQPQHF; DNA: TGCGCCAGCAGCCAGGGACAGGGGGCGCGGAGCAATCAGCCCCAGCATTTT; V: TRBV4-1; size: -; D: TRBD1; J: TRBJ1-5
CDR3: CASSSLGGVTEAFF; DNA: TGTGCCAGCAGTTCTCTTGGGGGGGTTACTGAAGCTTTCTTT; V: TRBV28; size: -; D: -; J: TRBJ1-1
CDR3: CATSIPRTRSTDTQYF; DNA: TGTGCCACCAGTATTCCCCGGACCAGAAGCACAGATACGCAGTATTTT; V: TRBV19; size: -; D: -; J: TRBJ2-3
CDR3: CASNLESLLNYGYTF; DNA: TGTGCCAGTAACCTGGAATCCCTCCTTAACTATGGCTACACCTTC; V: TRBV19; size: -; D: -; J: TRBJ1-2
CDR3: CASGRESTDTQYF; DNA: TGTGCCAGCGGGAGGGAAAGCACAGATACGCAGTATTTT; V: TRBV2; size: -; D: TRBD2; J: TRBJ2-3
CDR3: CASSLAPATSGRSHEQYF; DNA: TGCGCCAGCAGCTTGGCCCCGGCTACTAGCGGGAGAAGCCACGAGCAGTACTTC; V: TRBV5-1; size: -; D: TRBD2; J: TRBJ2-7
CDR3: CSAFRGNEQFF; DNA: TGCAGTGCTTTTAGAGGCAATGAGCAGTTCTTC; V: TRBV20-1; size: -; D: -; J: TRBJ2-1
CDR3: CASRPGGETYEQYF; DNA: TGTGCCAGCAGACCCGGGGGCGAAACCTACGAGCAGTACTTC; V: TRBV28; size: -; D: -; J: TRBJ2-7
CDR3: CSVDPVRETQYF; DNA: TGCAGCGTTGACCCCGTACGTGAGACCCAGTACTTC; V: TRBV29-1; size: -; D: -; J: TRBJ2-5
CDR3: CASSVPTSGALDNEQFF; DNA: TGTGCCAGCAGCGTTCCGACTAGCGGGGCGCTTGACAATGAGCAGTTCTTC; V: TRBV4-2; size: -; D: TRBD2; J: TRBJ2-1
CDR3: CASSLEGGNTGELFF; DNA: TGTGCCAGCAGCTTGGAGGGCGGGAACACCGGGGAGCTGTTTTTT; V: TRBV5-4; size: -; D: -; J: TRBJ2-2
CDR3: CASSADRGLYGYTF; DNA: TGTGCCAGCAGTGCAGACAGGGGACTTTATGGCTACACCTTC; V: TRBV2; size: few; D: TRBD1; J: TRBJ1-2
CDR3: CASSYFSENEQFF; DNA: TGTGCCAGCAGTTACTTTAGCGAGAATGAGCAGTTCTTC; V: TRBV6-5; size: -; D: -; J: TRBJ2-1
CDR3: CASSHRRVGEKLFF; DNA: TGTGCCAGCAGTCACAGGAGGGTTGGCGAAAAACTGTTTTTT; V: TRBV6-5; size: -; D: -; J: TRBJ1-4